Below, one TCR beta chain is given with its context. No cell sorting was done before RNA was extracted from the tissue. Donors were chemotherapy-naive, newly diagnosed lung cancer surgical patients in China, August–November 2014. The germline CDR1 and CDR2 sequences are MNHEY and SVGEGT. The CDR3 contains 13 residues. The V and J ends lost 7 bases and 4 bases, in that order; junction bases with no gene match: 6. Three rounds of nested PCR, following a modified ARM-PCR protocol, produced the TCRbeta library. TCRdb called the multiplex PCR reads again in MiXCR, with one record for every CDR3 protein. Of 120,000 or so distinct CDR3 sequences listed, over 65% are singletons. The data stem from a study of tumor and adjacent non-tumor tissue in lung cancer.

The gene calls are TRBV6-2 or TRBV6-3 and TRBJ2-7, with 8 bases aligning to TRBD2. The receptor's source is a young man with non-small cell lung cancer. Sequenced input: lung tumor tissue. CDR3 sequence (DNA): TGTGCCAGCACCCTCGGGGGGGCATACGAGCAGTACTTC. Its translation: CASTLGGAYEQYF.